A selection of T cell receptor beta chains follows, all from one sample in a study of T cell responses to AZD1222 COVID-19 vaccine. Some clones are missing from TCRdb's copy, which holds only in-frame ones; the method was immunoSEQ multiplex PCR. The sample records about 130,000 clones, 90% to 95% being singletons. The specimen comprised peripheral blood, sampled 28 days after the second AZD1222 dose. These receptors originate from an adult who received the AZD1222 COVID-19 vaccine. Both conserved end residues are trimmed from each CDR3. The order of the fields is V gene, clone size, CDR3 protein. Not all rows give a size; the values are once, few, many and, for expanded clones, a class.

>TRBV15|-
ATSRGAGEGDEQF
>TRBV12-3/TRBV12-4|-
ASRLENTEAF
>TRBV12-3/TRBV12-4|-
ASSHREEETQY
>TRBV19|-
ASSMVATGNQPQH
>TRBV4-1|-
ASSQTGDDQPQH
>TRBV7-2|-
ASSLLGLGDEKLF
>TRBV6-5|-
ASGTEGDTGELF
>TRBV21-1|-
ASSKGLWRSSYNEQF
>TRBV15|-
ATSRVTDTEAF
>TRBV14|-
ASSQDYGGRQNDSNQPQH
>TRBV4-1|-
ASGQDQGLNQPQH
>TRBV12-3/TRBV12-4|-
ASRGQGGSPLH
>TRBV5-6|-
ASSLVAISGANVLT
>TRBV7-2|-
ASSLGGLRAF
>TRBV5-4|-
ASSPGRSDEQY
>TRBV9|-
ASSVGNGELF
>TRBV18|few
ASSGTGTYEQY
>TRBV11-2|-
ASSLVPNTEAF
>TRBV5-1|-
ASSFAGAGNQPQH
>TRBV19|-
ASTRDTDSYEQY
>TRBV7-2|-
ASSLSWGTYEQY
>TRBV7-9|-
ASSPRGEWAGEQY
>TRBV20-1|-
SVLVRGEQY
>TRBV7-3|-
ASSLGQGDEQY
>TRBV9|-
ASSDPAGNTEAF
>TRBV2|-
ASTAGGDYGYT
>TRBV9|-
ASSVDGILNTEAF
>TRBV9|-
ASSVEVGEQY
>TRBV7-2|-
ASSLSRNTIY
>TRBV5-6|-
ASSLLGRRLEKLF
>TRBV2|-
ATQSGRKAF
>TRBV28|-
ASRSQGYEQY
>TRBV4-1|-
ASSHPGQGTYEQY
>TRBV7-8|-
ASSLDTTSVVTDTQY
>TRBV20-1|once
SAREGYEQY
>TRBV2|-
ASSVTTSYQPQH
>TRBV11-2|-
ASSLGVGPQETQY
>TRBV12-3/TRBV12-4|-
ASSHGDIQPQH
>TRBV7-3|-
ASSLGFGESYGYT
>TRBV7-9|-
ASTLSSSSYEQY
>TRBV10-3|-
AARTGSLGYT
>TRBV5-6|-
ASSSNSEMGYEQY
>TRBV5-1|-
ASSAGTVNNEQF
>TRBV5-1|once
ASSPEIWTGGGYGYT
>TRBV18|-
ASSGQGDINSPLH